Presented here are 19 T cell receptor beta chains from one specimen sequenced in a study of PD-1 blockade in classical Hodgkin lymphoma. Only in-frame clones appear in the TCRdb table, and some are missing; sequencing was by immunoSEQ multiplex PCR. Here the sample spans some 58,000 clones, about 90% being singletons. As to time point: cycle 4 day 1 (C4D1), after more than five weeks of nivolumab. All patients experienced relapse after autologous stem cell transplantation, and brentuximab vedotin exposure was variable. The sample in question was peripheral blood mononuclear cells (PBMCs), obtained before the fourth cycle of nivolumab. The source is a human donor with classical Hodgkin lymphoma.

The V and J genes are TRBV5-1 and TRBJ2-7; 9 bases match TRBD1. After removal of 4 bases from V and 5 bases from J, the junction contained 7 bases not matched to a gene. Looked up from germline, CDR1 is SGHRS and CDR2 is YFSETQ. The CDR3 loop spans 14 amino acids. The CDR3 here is CASSPGQGGDEQYF. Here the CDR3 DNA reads TGCGCCAGCAGCCCGGGACAGGGAGGGGACGAGCAGTACTTC.

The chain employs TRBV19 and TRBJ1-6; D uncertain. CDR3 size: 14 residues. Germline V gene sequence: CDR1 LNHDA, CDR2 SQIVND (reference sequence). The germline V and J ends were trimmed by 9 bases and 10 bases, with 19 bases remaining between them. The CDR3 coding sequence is TGTGCCAGCAGCGGTACAGAGGTGAGGTCACCCCTCCACTTT. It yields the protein CASSGTEVRSPLHF.

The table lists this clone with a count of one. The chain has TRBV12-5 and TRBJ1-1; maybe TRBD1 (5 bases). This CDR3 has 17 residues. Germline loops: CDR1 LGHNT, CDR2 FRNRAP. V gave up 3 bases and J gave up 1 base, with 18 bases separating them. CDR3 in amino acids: CASGFPGTHTGNTEAFF. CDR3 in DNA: TGTGCTAGTGGTTTTCCCGGGACCCACACGGGGAACACTGAAGCTTTCTTT.

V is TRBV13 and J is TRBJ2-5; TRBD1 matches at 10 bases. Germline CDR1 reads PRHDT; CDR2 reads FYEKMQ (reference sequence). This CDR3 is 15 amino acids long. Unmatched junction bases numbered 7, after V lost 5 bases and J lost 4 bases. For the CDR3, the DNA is TGTGCCAGCAGCGCGCGACAGGGGGCGAGAGAGACCCAGTACTTC. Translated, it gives CASSARQGARETQYF.

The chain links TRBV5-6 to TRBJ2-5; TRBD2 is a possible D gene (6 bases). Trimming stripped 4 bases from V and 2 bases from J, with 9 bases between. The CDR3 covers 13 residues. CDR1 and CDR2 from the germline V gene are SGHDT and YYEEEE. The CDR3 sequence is CASSLGGQETQYF. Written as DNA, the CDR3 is TGTGCCAGCAGCCTTGGGGGGCAAGAGACCCAGTACTTC.

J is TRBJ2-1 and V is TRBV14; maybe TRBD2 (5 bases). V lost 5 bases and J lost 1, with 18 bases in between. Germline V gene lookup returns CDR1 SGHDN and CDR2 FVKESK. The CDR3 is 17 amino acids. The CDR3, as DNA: TGTGCCAGCAGCTCCCAGGCGGGCCTCAGATCCTACAATGAGCAGTTCTTC. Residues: CASSSQAGLRSYNEQFF.

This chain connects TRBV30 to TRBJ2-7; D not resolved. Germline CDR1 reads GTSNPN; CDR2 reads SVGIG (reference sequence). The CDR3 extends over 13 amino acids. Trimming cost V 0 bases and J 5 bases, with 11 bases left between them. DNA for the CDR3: TGTGCCTGGAGTGTACCTGGAGTGAACGAGCAGTACTTC. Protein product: CAWSVPGVNEQYF. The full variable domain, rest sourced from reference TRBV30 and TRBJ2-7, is SQTIHQWPATLVQPVGSPLSLECTVEGTSNPNLYWYRQAAGRGLQLLFYSVGIGQISSEVPQNLSASRPQDRQFILSSKKLLLSDSGFYLCAWSVPGVNEQYFGPGTRLTVT.

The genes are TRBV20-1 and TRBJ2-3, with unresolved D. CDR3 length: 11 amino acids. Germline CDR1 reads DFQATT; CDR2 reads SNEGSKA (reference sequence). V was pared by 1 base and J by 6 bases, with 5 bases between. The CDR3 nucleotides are TGCAGTGCTAGAGGCAAGGATACGCAGTATTTT. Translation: CSARGKDTQYF.

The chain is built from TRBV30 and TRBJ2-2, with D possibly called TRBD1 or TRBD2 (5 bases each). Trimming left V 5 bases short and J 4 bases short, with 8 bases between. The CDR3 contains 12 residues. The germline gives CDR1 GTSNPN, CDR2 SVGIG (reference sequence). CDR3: CAWGTGTGELFF. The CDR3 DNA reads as TGTGCCTGGGGGACCGGCACCGGGGAGCTGTTTTTT.

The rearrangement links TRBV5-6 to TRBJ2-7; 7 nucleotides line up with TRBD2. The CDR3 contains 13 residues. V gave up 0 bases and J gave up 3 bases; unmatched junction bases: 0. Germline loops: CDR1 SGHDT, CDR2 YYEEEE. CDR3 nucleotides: TGTGCCAGCAGCTTGGGGGACTACTACGAGCAGTACTTC. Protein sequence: CASSLGDYYEQYF.

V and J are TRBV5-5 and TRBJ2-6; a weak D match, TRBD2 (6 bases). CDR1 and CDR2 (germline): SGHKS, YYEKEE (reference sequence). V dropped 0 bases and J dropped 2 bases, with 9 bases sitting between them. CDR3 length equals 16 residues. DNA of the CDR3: TGTGCCAGCAGCTTGGTGTCGGGAGCTGGGGCCAACGTCCTGACTTTC. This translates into CASSLVSGAGANVLTF.

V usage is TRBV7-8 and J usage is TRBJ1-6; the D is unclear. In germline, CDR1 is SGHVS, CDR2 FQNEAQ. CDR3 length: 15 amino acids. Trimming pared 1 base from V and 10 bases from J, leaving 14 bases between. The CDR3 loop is CASSLGHSTVSPLHF. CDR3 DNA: TGTGCCAGCAGCTTAGGGCACAGCACCGTATCACCCCTCCACTTT. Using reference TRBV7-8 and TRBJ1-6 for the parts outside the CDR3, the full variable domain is GAGVSQSPRYKVAKRGQDVALRCDPISGHVSLFWYQQALGQGPEFLTYFQNEAQLDKSGLPSDRFFAERPEGSVSTLKIQRTQQEDSAVYLCASSLGHSTVSPLHFGNGTRLTVT.

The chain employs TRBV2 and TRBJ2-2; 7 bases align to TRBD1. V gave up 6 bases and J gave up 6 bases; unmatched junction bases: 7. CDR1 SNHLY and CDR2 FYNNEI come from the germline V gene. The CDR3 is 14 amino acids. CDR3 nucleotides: TGTGCCAGCAGGGCAGGGGGTGGCGCCGGGGAGCTGTTTTTT. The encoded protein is CASRAGGGAGELFF. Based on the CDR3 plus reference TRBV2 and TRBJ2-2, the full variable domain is EPEVTQTPSHQVTQMGQEVILRCVPISNHLYFYWYRQILGQKVEFLVSFYNNEISEKSEIFDDQFSVERPDGSNFTLKIRSTKLEDSAMYFCASRAGGGAGELFFGEGSRLTVL.

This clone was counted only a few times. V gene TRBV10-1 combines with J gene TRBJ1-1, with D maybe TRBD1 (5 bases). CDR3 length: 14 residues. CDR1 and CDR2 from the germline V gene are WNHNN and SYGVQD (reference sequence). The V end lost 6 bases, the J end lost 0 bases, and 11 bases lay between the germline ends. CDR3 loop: CASSPGRLNTEAFF. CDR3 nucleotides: TGCGCCAGCAGCCCGGGACGGCTGAACACTGAAGCTTTCTTT.

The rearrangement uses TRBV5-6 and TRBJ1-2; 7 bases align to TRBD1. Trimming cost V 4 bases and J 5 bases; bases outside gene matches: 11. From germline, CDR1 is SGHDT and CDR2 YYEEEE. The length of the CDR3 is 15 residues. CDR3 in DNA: TGTGCCAGCAGCCCGGGACAGACAAAACTATATGGCTACACCTTC. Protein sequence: CASSPGQTKLYGYTF.

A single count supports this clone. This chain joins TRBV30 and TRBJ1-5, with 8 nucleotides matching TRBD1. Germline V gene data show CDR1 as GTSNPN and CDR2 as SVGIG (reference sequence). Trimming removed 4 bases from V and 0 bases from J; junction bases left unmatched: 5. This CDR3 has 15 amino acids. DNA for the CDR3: TGTGCCTGGACACAGGGGGGCTATAGCAATCAGCCCCAGCATTTT. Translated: CAWTQGGYSNQPQHF.

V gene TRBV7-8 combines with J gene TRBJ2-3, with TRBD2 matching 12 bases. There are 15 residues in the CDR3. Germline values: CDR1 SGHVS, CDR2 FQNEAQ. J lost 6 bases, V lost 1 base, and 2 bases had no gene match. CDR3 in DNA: TGTGCCAGCAGCTTAGGACTAGCGGGGGTGGATACGCAGTATTTT. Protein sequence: CASSLGLAGVDTQYF.

DNA for the CDR3: TGTGCCAGCTCACCACGACCAGGGGTTGACACTGAAGCTTTCTTT. Protein sequence: CASSPRPGVDTEAFF. The rearrangement uses TRBV18 and TRBJ1-1, with D tentatively TRBD1 (6 bases). CDR3 length: 15 amino acids. Trimming pared 1 base from V and 3 bases from J, leaving 12 bases between. Germline V gene data show CDR1 as KGHSH and CDR2 as LQKENI.

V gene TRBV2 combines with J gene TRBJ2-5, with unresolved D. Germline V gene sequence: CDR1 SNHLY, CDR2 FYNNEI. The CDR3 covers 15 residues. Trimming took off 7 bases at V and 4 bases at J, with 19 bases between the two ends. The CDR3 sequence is CASTQPGDFPETQYF. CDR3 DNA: TGTGCCAGCACCCAACCCGGAGACTTTCCAGAGACCCAGTACTTC.